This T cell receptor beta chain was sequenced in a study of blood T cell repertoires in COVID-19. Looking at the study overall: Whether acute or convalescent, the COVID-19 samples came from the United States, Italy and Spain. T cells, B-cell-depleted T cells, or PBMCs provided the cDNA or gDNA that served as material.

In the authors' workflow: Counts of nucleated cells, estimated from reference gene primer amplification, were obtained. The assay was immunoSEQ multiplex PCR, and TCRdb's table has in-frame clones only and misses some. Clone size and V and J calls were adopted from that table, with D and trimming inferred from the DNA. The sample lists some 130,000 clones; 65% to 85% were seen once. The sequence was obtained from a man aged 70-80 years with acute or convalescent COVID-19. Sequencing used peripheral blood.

Written as DNA, the CDR3 is TGCAGCGTTCGAGCTGCCACTGAAGCTTTCTTT. Residues: CSVRAATEAFF. This chain links TRBV29-1 with TRBJ1-1; D not certain. The V and J ends lost 5 bases and 4 bases respectively, with 8 bases between them. CDR1 SQVTM and CDR2 ANQGSEA come from the germline V gene. The CDR3 sequence is 11 residues long.